Presented here are 15 T cell receptor beta chains from one specimen sequenced in a study of T cell responses to AZD1222 COVID-19 vaccine. Produced via immunoSEQ multiplex PCR; TCRdb's table is partial and in-frame only. The sample consists of 150,000 or so clones, 90% of them appearing once. The material sequenced was peripheral blood, taken on day 0 of AZD1222 vaccination. Receptor source: an adult in good health.

V usage is TRBV6-2 or TRBV6-3 and J usage is TRBJ1-1, with D hard to call. Germline V lookup: CDR1 MNHEY, CDR2 SVGEGT. Trimming took off 7 bases at V and 6 bases at J, with 12 bases between the two ends. The CDR3 runs 12 residues. The CDR3 loop reads CASTPPSAEAFF. The CDR3 nucleotides read TGTGCCAGCACCCCCCCCAGCGCTGAAGCTTTCTTT.

The chain links TRBV15 to TRBJ1-1, with 9 bases lining up with TRBD1. J gave up 6 bases and V 3 bases, and 11 bases lay outside the gene matches. Germline V lookup: CDR1 LNHNV, CDR2 YYDKDF (reference sequence). This CDR3 contains 16 residues. CDR3 DNA: TGTGCCACCAGCAGGGGGTTACAGGGGGCGAATCCTGAAGCTTTCTTT. Residues: CATSRGLQGANPEAFF.

The rearrangement joins TRBV16 to TRBJ2-1; 13 bases match TRBD2. Germline CDR1 is KGHSY and CDR2 is FQNENV. The ends lost 4 bases at V and 6 bases at J; junction bases unmatched: 9. The CDR3 runs 17 residues. This CDR3 is CASSRNLGTSGINEQFF. CDR3 coding DNA: TGTGCCAGCAGCCGCAACCTTGGGACTAGCGGGATCAATGAGCAGTTCTTC.

This clone showed up just a few times. The gene calls are TRBV28 and TRBJ1-4, with a weak D call TRBD1 (5 bases). The germline V and J ends were trimmed by 6 bases and 8 bases, with 22 bases remaining between them. This CDR3 is 16 amino acids long. Germline CDR1 and CDR2: MDHEN and SYDVKM. The CDR3 bases are TGTGCCAGCAGATCGTGGGGTGGGGGGAGTCGCGAAAAACTGTTTTTT. It translates to CASRSWGGGSREKLFF.

The chain links TRBV18 to TRBJ1-6; no definite D call. Germline V gene data show CDR1 as KGHSH and CDR2 as LQKENI. The ends were cut back, 1 base at V and 0 bases at J, with 13 bases in the middle. CDR3 length: 18 amino acids. CDR3 amino acids: CASSPLSGQASYNSPLHF. CDR3 nucleotides: TGTGCCAGCTCACCACTCTCAGGCCAGGCCTCCTATAATTCACCCCTCCACTTT.

This chain joins TRBV7-2 and TRBJ2-5; 7 bases fit TRBD1. In germline, CDR1 is SGHTA, CDR2 FQGNSA. Germline trimming cut 0 bases from V and 6 bases from J; bases unmatched to any gene: 7. The CDR3 covers 15 residues. This CDR3 is CASSLATAGGKTQYF. The CDR3, as DNA: TGTGCCAGCAGCTTAGCTACTGCAGGGGGAAAGACCCAGTACTTC.

The genes are TRBV4-1 and TRBJ2-7; TRBD1 or TRBD2 may be the D gene (5 bases each). The germline V gene has CDR1 MGHRA and CDR2 YSYEKL. The CDR3 runs to 16 residues. V lost 4 bases to trimming and J lost 3 bases, with 19 bases between them. The CDR3 spells CASSLTLEGTFYEQYF. For the CDR3, the DNA is TGCGCCAGCAGCCTGACTCTGGAAGGGACCTTCTACGAGCAGTACTTC.

The genes are TRBV2 and TRBJ1-5; D might be TRBD1 (5 bases). The CDR3 runs to 13 residues. Germline V gene sequence: CDR1 SNHLY, CDR2 FYNNEI. V was pared by 7 bases and J by 7 bases, with 14 bases between. CDR3 coding DNA: TGTGCCAGCACCCGGGGGATACGACAGCCCCAGCATTTT. Translation: CASTRGIRQPQHF.

The chain has TRBV28 and TRBJ1-2; D may be TRBD1 (5 bases). V was cut by 6 bases and J by 4 bases, with 15 bases left in between. The CDR3 runs 14 residues. Germline V gene lookup returns CDR1 MDHEN and CDR2 SYDVKM. CDR3 amino acids: CASSLSGGGYGYTF. CDR3 sequence (DNA): TGTGCCAGCAGCCTAAGCGGGGGGGGCTATGGCTACACCTTC.

This sequence joins TRBV7-9 and TRBJ1-5; 7 bases align to TRBD1. Germline assignment: CDR1 SEHNR and CDR2 FQNEAQ (reference sequence). Unmatched junction bases numbered 6, after V lost 1 base and J lost 6 bases. The CDR3 is 15 amino acids. The CDR3: CASSLDSRGFQPQHF. For the CDR3, the DNA is TGTGCCAGCAGCTTAGATTCCAGGGGGTTTCAGCCCCAGCATTTT.

The chain employs TRBV2 and TRBJ2-3; 10 bases map to TRBD2. The CDR3 contains 18 residues. Germline V CDR1 and CDR2: SNHLY, FYNNEI. The V gene end was trimmed by 6 bases and the J gene end by 4 bases; junction bases not matched to a gene: 16. The CDR3 protein is CASSHEWASGSMADTQYF. The DNA for the CDR3 is TGTGCCAGCAGCCATGAGTGGGCTAGCGGGAGTATGGCAGATACGCAGTATTTT.

The chain has TRBV6-4 and TRBJ2-2; 7 nucleotides agree with TRBD2. The germline V gene has CDR1 MRHNA and CDR2 SNTAGT. CDR3 length equals 15 residues. Trimming at V came to 3 bases and at J to 4 bases, leaving 5 bases not matched to a gene. The CDR3 DNA sequence: TGTGCCAGCAGTGAAAGCGGGGAGGGCACCGGGGAGCTGTTTTTT. As protein: CASSESGEGTGELFF.

This chain uses TRBV14 with TRBJ1-1; D uncertain. Germline V lookup: CDR1 SGHDN, CDR2 FVKESK. The CDR3 length is 15 residues. Trimming removed 0 bases at V and 0 bases at J, with 8 bases between. The CDR3 loop reads CASSQDIGVNTEAFF. The DNA for the CDR3 is TGTGCCAGCAGCCAAGATATAGGCGTGAACACTGAAGCTTTCTTT.

The J gene is TRBJ2-1, the V gene TRBV19, with 12 bases identical to TRBD2. The germline gives CDR1 LNHDA, CDR2 SQIVND (reference sequence). This CDR3 contains 17 residues. J was trimmed by 8 bases and V by 3 bases; bases with no gene match: 11. CDR3 DNA: TGTGCCAGTAGTATCCTCCGTAGACTAGCGGGAGATGATGAGCAGTTCTTC. The encoded protein is CASSILRRLAGDDEQFF.

The J gene is TRBJ2-5, the V gene TRBV23-1; no definite D call. TRBV23-1 is treated as an ORF (open reading frame) with a function not yet certain. There are 16 residues in the CDR3. The V end lost 0 bases, the J end lost 0 bases, and 11 bases lay between the germline ends. The CDR3 nucleotides are TGCGCCAGCAGTCAATCGGGTGGCGGTCACCAAGAGACCCAGTACTTC. Protein product: CASSQSGGGHQETQYF.